This TCR beta chain is from a study of Tregs in tolerant kidney transplant recipients. Looking at the study overall: CD4+CD25+CD127- cells came from approximately three-day belatacept mixed lymphocyte reactions, some with roughly 5-day graft donor restimulation. Sorting used antibodies to exclude donor cells.

Regarding this clone: Its specificity is unknown.

Germline V gene data show CDR1 as SNHLY and CDR2 as FYNNEI. V was pared by 4 bases and J by 4 bases, with 13 bases between. The CDR3 sequence is 14 residues long. Regarding the study as a whole: Validation in larger populations is needed because few patients were studied. The most relevant donor-specific Treg TCRbeta repertoire apparently came from expansion with activated donor B cells.

Libraries were prepared by immunoSEQ multiplex PCR; TCRdb keeps only in-frame clonotypes and omits some of them. The sample includes about 44,000 clones, around 95% seen only once; the top ten take 0.3% to 0.45%. The sequence was collected from a human donor in good health. Sample: Tregs from blood cultured with allogeneic cells. The chain employs TRBV2 and TRBJ1-2; D remains unclear. CDR3 nucleotides: TGTGCCAGCAGTGGGCGGACTTGGCCCTATGGCTACACCTTC. As protein: CASSGRTWPYGYTF.